These 5 T cell receptor beta chains were all obtained from the same sample, sequenced in a study of blood T cells in healthy people across ages. A second roughly 6 to 12 cycle PCR used barcoded and J-beta primers. TCRdb re-derived calls from the 5' RACE reads in MiXCR, one entry per CDR3 protein. The data show around 1,700,000 distinct CDR3 sequences, roughly 28% seen once. The sequenced sample consisted of blood. The receptor set was obtained from a woman in her 30s in good health.

The gene calls are TRBV7-6 and TRBJ1-6, with D perhaps TRBD1 (5 bases). V was cut by 1 base and J by 7 bases, with 11 bases left in between. From germline, CDR1 is SGHVS and CDR2 FNYEAQ. The CDR3 spans 15 residues. The CDR3 bases are TGTGCCAGCAGCTTAGATGCAGGGTTAAATTCACCCCTCCACTTT. It specifies CASSLDAGLNSPLHF.

This clonotype was detected only a few times. The chain employs TRBV5-4 and TRBJ2-5, with a possible D match to TRBD2 (6 bases). V lost 4 bases and J 4 bases, leaving 11 bases between the germline ends. Germline CDR1 SGHNT, CDR2 YYREEE (reference sequence). The CDR3 runs 13 residues. In DNA, the CDR3 is TGTGCCAGCAGCACCGGGACTTTAGAGACCCAGTACTTC. Translated, it gives CASSTGTLETQYF.

The chain recombines TRBV4-2 with TRBJ2-7, with TRBD1 matching over 9 bases. CDR3 size: 15 residues. Germline V lookup: CDR1 LGHNA, CDR2 YNFKEQ. The V segment lost 3 bases and the J segment 7 bases; nucleotides outside the gene matches: 10. CDR3 amino acids: CASSQEGGQGWEQYF. Here the CDR3 DNA reads TGTGCCAGCAGCCAGGAAGGCGGACAGGGGTGGGAGCAGTACTTC.

This clonotype turned up a few times. The genes are TRBV27 and TRBJ2-7; tentatively, D is TRBD2 (6 bases). CDR1 is MNHEY and CDR2 is SMNVEV in the germline V gene (reference sequence). Trimming removed 7 bases at V and 5 bases at J, with 15 bases between. The CDR3 runs 13 residues. CDR3: CASTKLGGNEQYF. CDR3 sequence (DNA): TGTGCCAGCACCAAGTTGGGAGGTAACGAGCAGTACTTC.

This rearrangement joins TRBV6-1 to TRBJ1-2, with D perhaps matching TRBD1 (5 bases). There are 13 residues in the CDR3. V was clipped by 10 bases and J by 4 bases, with 16 bases between them. Germline V CDR1 and CDR2: MNHNS, SASEGT. The CDR3 spells CAIENRGRYGYTF. CDR3 sequence (DNA): TGTGCCATCGAGAACCGGGGACGCTATGGCTACACCTTC.